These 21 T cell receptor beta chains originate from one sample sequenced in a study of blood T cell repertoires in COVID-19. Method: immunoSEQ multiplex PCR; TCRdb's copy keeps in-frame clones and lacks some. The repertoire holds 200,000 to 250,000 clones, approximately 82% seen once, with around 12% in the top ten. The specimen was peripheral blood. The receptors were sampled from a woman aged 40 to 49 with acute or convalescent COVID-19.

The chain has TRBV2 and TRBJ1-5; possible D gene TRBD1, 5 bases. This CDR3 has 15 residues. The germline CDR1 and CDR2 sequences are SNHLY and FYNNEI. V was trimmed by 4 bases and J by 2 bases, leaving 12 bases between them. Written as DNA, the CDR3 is TGTGCCAGCAGTGGACAGCTCCTTGGCAATCAGCCCCAGCATTTT. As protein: CASSGQLLGNQPQHF.

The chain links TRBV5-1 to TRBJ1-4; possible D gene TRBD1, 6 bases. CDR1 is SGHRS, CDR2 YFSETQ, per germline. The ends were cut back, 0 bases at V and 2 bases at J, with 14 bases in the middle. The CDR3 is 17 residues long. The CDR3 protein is CASSLEAGGETNEKLFF. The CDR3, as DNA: TGCGCCAGCAGCTTGGAGGCGGGGGGCGAGACTAATGAAAAACTGTTTTTT.

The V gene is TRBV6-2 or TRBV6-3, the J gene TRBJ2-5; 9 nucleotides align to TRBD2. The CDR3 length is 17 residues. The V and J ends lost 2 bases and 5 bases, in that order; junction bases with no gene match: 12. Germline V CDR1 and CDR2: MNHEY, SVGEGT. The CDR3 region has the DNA TGTGCCAGCAGTTACGGGCTAGCGGGACGGGAGCGGGAGACCCAGTACTTC. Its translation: CASSYGLAGRERETQYF.

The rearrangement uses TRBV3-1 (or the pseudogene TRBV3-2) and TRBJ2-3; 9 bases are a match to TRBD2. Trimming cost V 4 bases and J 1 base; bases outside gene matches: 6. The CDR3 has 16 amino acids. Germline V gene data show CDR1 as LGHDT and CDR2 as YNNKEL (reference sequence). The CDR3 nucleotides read TGTGCCAGCAGCCGACCGCGGACTAGCGGCACAGATACGCAGTATTTT. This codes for CASSRPRTSGTDTQYF.

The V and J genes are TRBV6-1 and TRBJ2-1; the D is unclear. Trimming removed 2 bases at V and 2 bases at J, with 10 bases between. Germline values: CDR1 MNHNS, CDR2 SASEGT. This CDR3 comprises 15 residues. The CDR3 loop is CASSEYGTTYNEQFF. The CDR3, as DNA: TGTGCCAGCAGTGAATATGGTACAACCTACAATGAGCAGTTCTTC.

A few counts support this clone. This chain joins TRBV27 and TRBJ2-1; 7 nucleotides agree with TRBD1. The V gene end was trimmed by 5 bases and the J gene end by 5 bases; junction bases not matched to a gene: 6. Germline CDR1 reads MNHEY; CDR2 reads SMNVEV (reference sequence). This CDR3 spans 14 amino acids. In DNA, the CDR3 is TGTGCCAGCAGTAGGGACAGAACCCACAATGAGCAGTTCTTC. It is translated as CASSRDRTHNEQFF.

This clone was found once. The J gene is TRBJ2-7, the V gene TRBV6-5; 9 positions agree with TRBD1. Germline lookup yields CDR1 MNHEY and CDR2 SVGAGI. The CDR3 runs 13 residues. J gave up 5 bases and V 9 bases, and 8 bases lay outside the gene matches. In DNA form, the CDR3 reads TGTGCCAGTGGACAGGGGACTTCTAACGAGCAGTACTTC. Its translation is CASGQGTSNEQYF.

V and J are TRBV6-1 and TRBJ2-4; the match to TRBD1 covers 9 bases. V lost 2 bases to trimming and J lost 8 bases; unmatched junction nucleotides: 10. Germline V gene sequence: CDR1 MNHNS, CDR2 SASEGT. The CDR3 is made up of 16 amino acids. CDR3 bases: TGTGCCAGCAGTGAATGGGGGGACAGGGTCTTAGACATTCAGTACTTC. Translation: CASSEWGDRVLDIQYF.

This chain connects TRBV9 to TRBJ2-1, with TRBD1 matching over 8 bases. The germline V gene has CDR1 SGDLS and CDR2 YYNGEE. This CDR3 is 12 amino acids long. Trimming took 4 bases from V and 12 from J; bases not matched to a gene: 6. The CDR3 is CASSQGGTGQFF. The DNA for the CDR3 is TGTGCCAGCAGCCAGGGCGGGACAGGGCAGTTCTTC.

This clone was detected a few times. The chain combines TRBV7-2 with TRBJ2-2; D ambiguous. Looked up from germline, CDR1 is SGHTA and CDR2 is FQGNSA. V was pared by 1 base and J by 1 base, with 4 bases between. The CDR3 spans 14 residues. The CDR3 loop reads CASSLVRNTGELFF. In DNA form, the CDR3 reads TGTGCCAGCAGCTTAGTCCGGAACACCGGGGAGCTGTTTTTT.

CDR3 sequence (DNA): TGTGCCAGCAGCTTAGAGGGGTCGCCAGGGTTCTTC. Translating gives CASSLEGSPGFF. The chain carries TRBV7-9 and TRBJ2-1; weak D call: TRBD1 (5 bases). The CDR3 spans 12 residues. V was shortened by 1 base and J by 15 bases, with 13 bases between the two germline ends. Germline lookup yields CDR1 SEHNR and CDR2 FQNEAQ (reference sequence).

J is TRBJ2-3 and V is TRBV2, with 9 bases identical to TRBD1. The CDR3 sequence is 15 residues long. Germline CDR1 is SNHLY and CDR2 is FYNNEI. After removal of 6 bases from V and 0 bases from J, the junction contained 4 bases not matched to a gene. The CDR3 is CASSIQGASTDTQYF. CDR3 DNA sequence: TGTGCCAGCAGCATACAGGGGGCTAGCACAGATACGCAGTATTTT.

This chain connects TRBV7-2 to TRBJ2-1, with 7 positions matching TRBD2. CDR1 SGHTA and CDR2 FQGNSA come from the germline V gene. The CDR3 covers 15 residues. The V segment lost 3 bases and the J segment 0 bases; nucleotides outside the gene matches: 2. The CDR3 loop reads CASSFGGSSYNEQFF. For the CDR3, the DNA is TGTGCCAGCAGCTTTGGCGGGAGCTCCTACAATGAGCAGTTCTTC.

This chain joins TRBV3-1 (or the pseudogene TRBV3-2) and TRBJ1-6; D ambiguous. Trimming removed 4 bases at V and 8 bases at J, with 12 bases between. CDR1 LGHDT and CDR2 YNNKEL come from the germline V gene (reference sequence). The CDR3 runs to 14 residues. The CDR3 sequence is CASSLTVIYSPLHF. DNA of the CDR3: TGTGCCAGCAGCCTCACAGTTATCTATTCACCCCTCCACTTT.

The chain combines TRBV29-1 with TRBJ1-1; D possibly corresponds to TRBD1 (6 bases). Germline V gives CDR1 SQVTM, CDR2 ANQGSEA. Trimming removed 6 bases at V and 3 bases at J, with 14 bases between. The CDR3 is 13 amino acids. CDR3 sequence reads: CSVGGGADTEAFF. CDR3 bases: TGCAGCGTCGGAGGGGGGGCGGACACTGAAGCTTTCTTT.

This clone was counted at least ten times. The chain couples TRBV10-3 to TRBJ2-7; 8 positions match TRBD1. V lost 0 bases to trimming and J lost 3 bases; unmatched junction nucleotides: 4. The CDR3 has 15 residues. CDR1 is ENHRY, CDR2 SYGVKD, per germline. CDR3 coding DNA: TGTGCCATCAGTGAGTCCCGGGACAGGTACTACGAGCAGTACTTC. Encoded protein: CAISESRDRYYEQYF.

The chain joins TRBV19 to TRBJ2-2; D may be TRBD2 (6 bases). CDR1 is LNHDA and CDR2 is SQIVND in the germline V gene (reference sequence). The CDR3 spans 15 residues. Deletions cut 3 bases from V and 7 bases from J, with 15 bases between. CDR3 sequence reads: CASSILAEGYGELFF. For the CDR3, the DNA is TGTGCCAGTAGTATCCTTGCGGAGGGGTACGGGGAGCTGTTTTTT.

CDR3 coding DNA: TGTGCCAGCAAGAGTGAGGGGGGGCTTCCAGATACGCAGTATTTT. Its protein product is CASKSEGGLPDTQYF. The chain combines TRBV9 with TRBJ2-3, with TRBD2 as a possible D gene (7 bases). From germline, CDR1 is SGDLS and CDR2 YYNGEE. Between the trimmed V and J ends, which lost 6 bases and 4 bases, there was a span of 18 bases. CDR3 length: 15 amino acids.

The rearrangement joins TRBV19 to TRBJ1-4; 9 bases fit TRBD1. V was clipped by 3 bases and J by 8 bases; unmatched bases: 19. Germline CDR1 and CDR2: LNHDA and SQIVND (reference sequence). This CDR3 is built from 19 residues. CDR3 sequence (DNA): TGTGCCAGTAGTATGGGCTCTCACCTCACCGGGACAGGGAGAGAAAAACTGTTTTTT. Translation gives CASSMGSHLTGTGREKLFF.

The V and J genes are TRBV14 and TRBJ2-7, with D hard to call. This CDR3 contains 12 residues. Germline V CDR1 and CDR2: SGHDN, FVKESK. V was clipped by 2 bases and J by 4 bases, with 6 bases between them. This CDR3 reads CASSQSHYEQYF. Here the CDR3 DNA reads TGTGCCAGCAGCCAATCCCATTACGAGCAGTACTTC.

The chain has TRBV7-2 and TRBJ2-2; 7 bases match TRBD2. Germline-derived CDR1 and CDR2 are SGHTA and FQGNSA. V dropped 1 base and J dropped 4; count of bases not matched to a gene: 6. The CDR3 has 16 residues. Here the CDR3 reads CASSLVGGSLTGELFF. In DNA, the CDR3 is TGTGCCAGCAGCTTAGTAGGCGGGAGTCTCACCGGGGAGCTGTTTTTT.